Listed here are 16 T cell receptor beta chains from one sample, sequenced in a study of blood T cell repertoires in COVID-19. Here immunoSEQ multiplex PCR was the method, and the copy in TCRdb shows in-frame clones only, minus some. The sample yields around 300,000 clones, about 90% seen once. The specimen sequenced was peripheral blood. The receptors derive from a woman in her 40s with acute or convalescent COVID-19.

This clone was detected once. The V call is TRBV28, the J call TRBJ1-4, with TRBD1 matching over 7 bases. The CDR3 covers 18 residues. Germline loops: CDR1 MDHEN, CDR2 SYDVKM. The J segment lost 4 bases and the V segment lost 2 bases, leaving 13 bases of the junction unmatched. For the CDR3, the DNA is TGTGCCAGCAGTTTAGATCTGGGACAGTGGGGTTTTAATGAAAAACTGTTTTTT. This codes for CASSLDLGQWGFNEKLFF. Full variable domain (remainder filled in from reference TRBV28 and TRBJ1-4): DVKVTQSSRYLVKRTGEKVFLECVQDMDHENMFWYRQDPGLGLRLIYFSYDVKMKEKGDIPEGYSVSREKKERFSLILESASTNQTSMYLCASSLDLGQWGFNEKLFFGSGTQLSVL.

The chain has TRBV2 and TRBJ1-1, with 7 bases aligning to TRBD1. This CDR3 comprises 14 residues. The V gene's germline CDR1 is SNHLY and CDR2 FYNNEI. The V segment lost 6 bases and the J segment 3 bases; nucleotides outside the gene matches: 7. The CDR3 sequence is CASSGTGVYTEAFF. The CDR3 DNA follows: TGTGCCAGCAGCGGAACAGGGGTCTACACTGAAGCTTTCTTT.

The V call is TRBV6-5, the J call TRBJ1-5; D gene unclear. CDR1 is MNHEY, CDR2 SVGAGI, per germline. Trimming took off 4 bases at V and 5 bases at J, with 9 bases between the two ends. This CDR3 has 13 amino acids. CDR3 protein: CASSFGSDQPQHF. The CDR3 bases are TGTGCCAGCAGTTTCGGGTCAGATCAGCCCCAGCATTTT.

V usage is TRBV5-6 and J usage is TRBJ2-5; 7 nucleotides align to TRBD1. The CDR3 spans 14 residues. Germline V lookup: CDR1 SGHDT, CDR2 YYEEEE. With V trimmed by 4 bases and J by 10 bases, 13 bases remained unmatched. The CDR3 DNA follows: TGTGCCAGCAGCCAGCCCCTGACAGGGAAGGACCAGTACTTC. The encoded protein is CASSQPLTGKDQYF.

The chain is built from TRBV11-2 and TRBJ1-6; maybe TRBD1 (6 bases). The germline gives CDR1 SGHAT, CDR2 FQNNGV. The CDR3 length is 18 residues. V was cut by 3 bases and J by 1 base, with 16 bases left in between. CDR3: CASSFSTHRESYNSPLHF. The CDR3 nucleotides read TGTGCCAGCAGCTTTTCTACTCACAGGGAATCCTATAATTCACCCCTCCACTTT.

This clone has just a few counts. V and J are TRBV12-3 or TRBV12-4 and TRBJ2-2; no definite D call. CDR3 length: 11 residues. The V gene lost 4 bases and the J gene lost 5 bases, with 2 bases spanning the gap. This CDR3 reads CASSSTGELFF. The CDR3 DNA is TGTGCCAGCAGTTCGACCGGGGAGCTGTTTTTT.

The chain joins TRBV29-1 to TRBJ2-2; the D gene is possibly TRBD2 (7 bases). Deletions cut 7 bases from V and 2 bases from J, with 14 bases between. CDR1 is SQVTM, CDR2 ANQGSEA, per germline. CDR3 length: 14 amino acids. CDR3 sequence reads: CSARSGGNTGELFF. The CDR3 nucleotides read TGCAGCGCCAGATCGGGGGGCAACACCGGGGAGCTGTTTTTT.

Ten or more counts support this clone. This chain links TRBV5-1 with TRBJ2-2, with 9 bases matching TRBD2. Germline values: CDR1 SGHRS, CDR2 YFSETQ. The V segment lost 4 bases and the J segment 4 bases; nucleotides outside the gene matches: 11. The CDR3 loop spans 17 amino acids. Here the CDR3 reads CASSRRAGGFITGELFF. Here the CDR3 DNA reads TGCGCCAGCAGCCGAAGAGCGGGGGGATTTATCACCGGGGAGCTGTTTTTT.

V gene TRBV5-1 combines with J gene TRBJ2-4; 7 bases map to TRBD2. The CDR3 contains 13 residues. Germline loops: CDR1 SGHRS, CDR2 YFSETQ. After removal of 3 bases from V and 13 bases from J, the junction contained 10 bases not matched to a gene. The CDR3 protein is CASSSTPAGVQYF. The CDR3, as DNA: TGCGCCAGCAGCTCTACACCCGCGGGGGTACAGTACTTC.

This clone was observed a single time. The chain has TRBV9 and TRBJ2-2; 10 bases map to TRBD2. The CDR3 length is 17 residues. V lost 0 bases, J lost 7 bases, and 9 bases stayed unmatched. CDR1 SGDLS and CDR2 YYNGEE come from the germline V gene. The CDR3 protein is CASSVGGLAGVNGELFF. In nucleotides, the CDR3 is TGTGCCAGCAGCGTAGGAGGTCTAGCGGGGGTCAACGGGGAGCTGTTTTTT.

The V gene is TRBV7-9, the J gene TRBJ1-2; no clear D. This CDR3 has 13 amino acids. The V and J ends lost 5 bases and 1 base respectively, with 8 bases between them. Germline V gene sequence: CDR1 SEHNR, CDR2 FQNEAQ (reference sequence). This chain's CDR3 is CASSPPGNYGYTF. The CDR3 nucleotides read TGTGCCAGCAGCCCGCCGGGTAACTATGGCTACACCTTC. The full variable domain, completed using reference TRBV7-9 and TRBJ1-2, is DTGVSQNPRHKITKRGQNVTFRCDPISEHNRLYWYRQTLGQGPEFLTYFQNEAQLEKSRLLSDRFSAERPKGSFSTLEIQRTEQGDSAMYLCASSPPGNYGYTFGSGTRLTVV.

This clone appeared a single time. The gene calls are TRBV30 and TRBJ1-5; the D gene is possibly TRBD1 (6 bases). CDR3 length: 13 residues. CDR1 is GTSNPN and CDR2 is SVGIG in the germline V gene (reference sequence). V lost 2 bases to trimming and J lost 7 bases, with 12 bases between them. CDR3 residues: CAWSKGDWQPQHF. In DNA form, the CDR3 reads TGTGCCTGGAGTAAGGGGGATTGGCAGCCCCAGCATTTT. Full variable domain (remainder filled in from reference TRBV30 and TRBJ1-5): SQTIHQWPATLVQPVGSPLSLECTVEGTSNPNLYWYRQAAGRGLQLLFYSVGIGQISSEVPQNLSASRPQDRQFILSSKKLLLSDSGFYLCAWSKGDWQPQHFGDGTRLSIL.

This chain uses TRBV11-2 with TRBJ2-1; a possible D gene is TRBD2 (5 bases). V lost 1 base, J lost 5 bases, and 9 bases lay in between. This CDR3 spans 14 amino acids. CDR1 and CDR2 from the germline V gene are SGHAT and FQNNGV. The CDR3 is CASSLVPGNNEQFF. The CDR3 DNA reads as TGTGCCAGCAGCTTAGTCCCGGGGAACAATGAGCAGTTCTTC.

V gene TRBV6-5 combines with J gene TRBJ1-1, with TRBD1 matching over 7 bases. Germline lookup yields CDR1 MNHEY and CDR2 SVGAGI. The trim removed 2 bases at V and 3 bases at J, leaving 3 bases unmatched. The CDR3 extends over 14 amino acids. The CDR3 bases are TGTGCCAGCAGTTACACGACAGGGTACACTGAAGCTTTCTTT. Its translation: CASSYTTGYTEAFF.

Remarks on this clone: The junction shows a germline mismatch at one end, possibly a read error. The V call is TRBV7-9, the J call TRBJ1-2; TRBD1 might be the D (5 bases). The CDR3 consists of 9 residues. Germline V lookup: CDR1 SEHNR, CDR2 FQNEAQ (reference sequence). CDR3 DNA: TGTGCCAGCACCGAAAGGGGCTCCTTC. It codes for CASTERGSF.

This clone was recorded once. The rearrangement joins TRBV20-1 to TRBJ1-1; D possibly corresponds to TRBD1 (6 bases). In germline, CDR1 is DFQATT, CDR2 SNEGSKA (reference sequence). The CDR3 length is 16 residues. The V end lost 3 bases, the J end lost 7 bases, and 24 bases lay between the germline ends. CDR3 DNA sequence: TGCAGTGCTAGTAGGTGGGGGGGGGCCTTAGCGAATGAAGCTTTCTTT. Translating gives CSASRWGGALANEAFF.